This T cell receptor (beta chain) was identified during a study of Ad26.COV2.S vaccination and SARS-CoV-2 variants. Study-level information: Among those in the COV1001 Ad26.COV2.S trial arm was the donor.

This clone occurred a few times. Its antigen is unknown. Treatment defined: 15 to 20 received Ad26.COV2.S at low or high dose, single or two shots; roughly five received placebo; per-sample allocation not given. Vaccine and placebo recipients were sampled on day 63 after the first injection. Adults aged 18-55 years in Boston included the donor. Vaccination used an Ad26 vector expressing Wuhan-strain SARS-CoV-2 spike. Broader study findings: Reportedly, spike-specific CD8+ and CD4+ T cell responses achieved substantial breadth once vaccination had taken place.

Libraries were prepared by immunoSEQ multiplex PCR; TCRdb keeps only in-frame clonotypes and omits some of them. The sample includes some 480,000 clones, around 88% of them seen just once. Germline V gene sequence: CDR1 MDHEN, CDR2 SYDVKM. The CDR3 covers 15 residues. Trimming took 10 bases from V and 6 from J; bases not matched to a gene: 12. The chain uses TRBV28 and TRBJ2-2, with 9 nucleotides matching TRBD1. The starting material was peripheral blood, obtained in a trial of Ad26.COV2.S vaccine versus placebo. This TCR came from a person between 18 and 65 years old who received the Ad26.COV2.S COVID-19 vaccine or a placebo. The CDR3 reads CATAGSGQGAGELFF. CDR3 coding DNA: TGTGCCACCGCAGGGTCGGGACAGGGAGCCGGGGAGCTGTTTTTT.